This is a list of T cell receptor beta chains from one sample in a study of OX40 agonist ivuxolimab in advanced cancers. The table came from immunoSEQ multiplex PCR; TCRdb's copy has only in-frame clones and leaves some out. The sample holds more than 50,000 clones; roughly 85% are singletons and the top ten take 4%. This material consisted of CD4+ or CD8+ T cells sorted from blood, taken in a trial of the OX40 agonist ivuxolimab. These receptors were obtained from an adult with an advanced solid tumor such as melanoma, head and neck, liver or kidney cancer. Both conserved end residues are part of each CDR3. The D gene is left open where the match is weak.

V gene	J gene	D gene	CDR3 protein
TRBV18	TRBJ2-7	-	CASARADYEQYF
TRBV11-2	TRBJ1-4	-	CASSLEGRGEKLFF
TRBV25-1	TRBJ2-5	TRBD1	CASSERWGQGAGETQYF
TRBV5-6	TRBJ1-2	TRBD1	CASSLGTGTNYGYTF
TRBV9	TRBJ2-7	-	CASSPEVGTRVREQYF
TRBV29-1	TRBJ1-2	-	CSVVRSNYGYTF
TRBV28	TRBJ1-2	-	CASNNGVGANYGYTF
TRBV4-2	TRBJ1-3	-	CASSQVDFPGSSGNTIYF
TRBV6-1	TRBJ2-7	TRBD1	CASRVGQGYEQYF
TRBV5-4	TRBJ2-1	TRBD1	CASSLRQGVAEQFF
TRBV10-3	TRBJ1-2	TRBD1	CAISEPTQGQGAYGYTF
TRBV13	TRBJ2-7	TRBD2	CASSLSGTSSYEQYF
TRBV27	TRBJ1-5	TRBD1	CASSPGQGSQPQHF
TRBV7-9	TRBJ1-1	-	CASSLSLEAFF
TRBV19	TRBJ1-2	-	CASSGQYDYGYTF
TRBV5-5	TRBJ1-2	TRBD1	CASSRSGQGLDYGYTF
TRBV2	TRBJ2-2	-	CATTASEVGELFF
TRBV5-1	TRBJ2-1	TRBD1	CASSSGQGRDNEQFF
TRBV15	TRBJ2-1	TRBD2	CATSRGRPGSGVAYNEQFF
TRBV18	TRBJ2-1	-	CASSLRYEQFF
TRBV11-2	TRBJ2-1	TRBD2	CASSLEGGSYNEQFF
TRBV6-6	TRBJ2-3	-	CASSYGGSTDTQYF
TRBV19	TRBJ1-1	-	CASSMGRTAEAFF
TRBV5-1	TRBJ2-7	TRBD1	CASSPGTGESSYEQYF
TRBV28	TRBJ2-7	-	CASSEDMRDEQYF
TRBV7-6	TRBJ1-1	-	CASSLGAVNTEAFF
TRBV28	TRBJ2-7	-	CASARDISYEQYF
TRBV6-5	TRBJ1-6	-	CASSPSTGNNSPLHF
TRBV2	TRBJ2-7	TRBD2	CASRTGTSRVYEQYF
TRBV4-1	TRBJ2-3	-	CASSTSRLVGPDTQYF
TRBV28	TRBJ1-5	TRBD1	CASRWDRRNQPQHF
TRBV15	TRBJ2-1	TRBD2	CATRGLAGVNEQFF
TRBV27	TRBJ2-7	-	CASTLGGGTYEQYF
TRBV7-9	TRBJ1-1	-	CASSPSGAANTEAFF
TRBV30	TRBJ1-2	-	CAWSAPVGPSNGYTF
TRBV14	TRBJ2-3	-	CASSQDLQGGFTDTQYF
TRBV9	TRBJ2-2	TRBD2	CASSVGTSGRGTGELFF
TRBV18	TRBJ2-1	-	CASSPPQSSYNEQFF
TRBV28	TRBJ2-2	TRBD2	CASSPGGAGNTGELFF
TRBV6-1	TRBJ2-7	-	CASSGYEQYF
TRBV7-2	TRBJ2-3	TRBD2	CASSLRLAGGRADTQYF
TRBV28	TRBJ2-7	-	CASSTGGTPYEQYF
TRBV11-2	TRBJ1-1	-	CASSLVPGSWTEAFF
TRBV7-9	TRBJ2-7	-	CASSHLEGGDYEQYF
TRBV9	TRBJ2-3	TRBD2	CASSGTSGGRFSTDTQYF
TRBV11-3	TRBJ2-1	TRBD2	CASSLGVLAGGQYNEQFF
TRBV28	TRBJ1-1	-	CASSLSSSAAAFF
TRBV4-1	TRBJ2-4	-	CASSSREGKNIQYF
TRBV21-1	TRBJ2-7	-	CASSKVRRTADYEQYF
TRBV9	TRBJ2-7	TRBD2	CASSVDWTSGYEQYF
TRBV19	TRBJ2-3	TRBD2	CASSKGAGGSTDTQYF